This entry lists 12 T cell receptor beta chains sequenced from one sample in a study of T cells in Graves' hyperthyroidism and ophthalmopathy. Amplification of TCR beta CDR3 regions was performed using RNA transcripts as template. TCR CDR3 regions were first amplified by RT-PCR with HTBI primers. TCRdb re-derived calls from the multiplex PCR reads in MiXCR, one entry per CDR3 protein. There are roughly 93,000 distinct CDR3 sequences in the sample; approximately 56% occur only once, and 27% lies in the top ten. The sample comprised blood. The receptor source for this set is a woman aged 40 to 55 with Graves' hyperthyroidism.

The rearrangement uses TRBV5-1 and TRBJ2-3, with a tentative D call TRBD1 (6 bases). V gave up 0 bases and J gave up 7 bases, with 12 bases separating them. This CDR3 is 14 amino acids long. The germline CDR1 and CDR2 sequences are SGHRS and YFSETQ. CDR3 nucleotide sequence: TGCGCCAGCAGCTTGGGGACAGACCCACATACGCAGTATTTT. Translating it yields CASSLGTDPHTQYF.

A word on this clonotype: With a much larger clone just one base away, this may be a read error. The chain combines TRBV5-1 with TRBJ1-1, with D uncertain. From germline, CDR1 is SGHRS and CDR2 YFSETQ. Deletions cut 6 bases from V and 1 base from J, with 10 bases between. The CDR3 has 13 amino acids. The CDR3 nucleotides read TGCGCCAGCAACCTTAGACCGAACACTGAAGCTTTCTTT. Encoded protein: CASNLRPNTEAFF.

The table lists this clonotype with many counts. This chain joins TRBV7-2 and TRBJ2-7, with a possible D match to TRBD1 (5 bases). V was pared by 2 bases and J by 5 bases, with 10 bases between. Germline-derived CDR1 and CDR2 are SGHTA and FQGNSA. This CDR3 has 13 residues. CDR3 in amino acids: CASSLKGAHEQYF. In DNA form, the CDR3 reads TGTGCCAGCAGCTTAAAAGGGGCCCACGAGCAGTACTTC.

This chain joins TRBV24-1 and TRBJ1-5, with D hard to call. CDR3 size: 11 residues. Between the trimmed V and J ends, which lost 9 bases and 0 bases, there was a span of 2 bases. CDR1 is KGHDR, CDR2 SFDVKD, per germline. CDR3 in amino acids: CATDSNQPQHF. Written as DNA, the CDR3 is TGTGCCACCGATAGCAATCAGCCCCAGCATTTT.

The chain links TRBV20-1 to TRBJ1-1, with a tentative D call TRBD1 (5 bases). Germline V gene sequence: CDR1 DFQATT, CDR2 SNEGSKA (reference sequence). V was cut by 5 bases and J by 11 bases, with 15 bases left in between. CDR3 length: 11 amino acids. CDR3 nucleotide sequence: TGCAGTGCTGCCGGGGGGGGTTGGGCTTTCTTT. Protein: CSAAGGGWAFF.

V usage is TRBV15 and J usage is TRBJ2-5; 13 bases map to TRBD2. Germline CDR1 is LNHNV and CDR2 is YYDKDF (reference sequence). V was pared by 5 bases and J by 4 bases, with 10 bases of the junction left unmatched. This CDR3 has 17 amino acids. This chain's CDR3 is CATSPPTSGRMGETQYF. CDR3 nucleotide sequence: TGTGCCACCAGCCCGCCGACTAGCGGGAGGATGGGAGAGACCCAGTACTTC.

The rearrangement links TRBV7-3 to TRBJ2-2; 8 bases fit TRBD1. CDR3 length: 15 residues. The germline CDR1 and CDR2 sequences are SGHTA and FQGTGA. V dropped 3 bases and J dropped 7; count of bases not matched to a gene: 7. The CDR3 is CASSFVPRGLGELFF. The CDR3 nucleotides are TGTGCCAGCAGCTTTGTCCCCAGGGGGCTCGGGGAGCTGTTTTTT.

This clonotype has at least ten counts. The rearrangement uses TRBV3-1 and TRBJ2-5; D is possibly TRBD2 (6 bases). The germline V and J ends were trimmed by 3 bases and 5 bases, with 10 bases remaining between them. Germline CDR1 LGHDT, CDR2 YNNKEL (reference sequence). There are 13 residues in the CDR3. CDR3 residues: CASSQGLLETQYF. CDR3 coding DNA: TGTGCCAGCAGCCAGGGACTCCTGGAGACCCAGTACTTC.

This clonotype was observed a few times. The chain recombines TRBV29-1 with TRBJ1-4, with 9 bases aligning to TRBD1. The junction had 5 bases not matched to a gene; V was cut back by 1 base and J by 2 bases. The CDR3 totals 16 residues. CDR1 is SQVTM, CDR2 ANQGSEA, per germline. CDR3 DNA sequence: TGCAGCGTTGAAGTAGGTACAGGGGGCACTAATGAAAAACTGTTTTTT. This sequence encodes CSVEVGTGGTNEKLFF.

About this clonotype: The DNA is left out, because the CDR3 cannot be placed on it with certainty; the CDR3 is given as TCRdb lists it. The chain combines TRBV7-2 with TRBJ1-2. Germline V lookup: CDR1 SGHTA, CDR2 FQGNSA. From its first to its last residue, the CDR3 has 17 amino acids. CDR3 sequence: CASSFYICSAQLYGYTF.

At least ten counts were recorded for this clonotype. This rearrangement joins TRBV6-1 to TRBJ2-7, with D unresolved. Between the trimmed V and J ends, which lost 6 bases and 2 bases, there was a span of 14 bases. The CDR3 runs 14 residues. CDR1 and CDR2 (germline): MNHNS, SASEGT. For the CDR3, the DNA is TGTGCCAGCAGGGTTGGCCCAGAGCCCTACGAGCAGTACTTC. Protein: CASRVGPEPYEQYF.

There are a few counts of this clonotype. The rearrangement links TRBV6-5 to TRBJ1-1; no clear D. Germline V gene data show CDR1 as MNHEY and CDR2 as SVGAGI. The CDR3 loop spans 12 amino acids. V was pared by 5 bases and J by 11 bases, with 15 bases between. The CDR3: CASSPGLSRAFF. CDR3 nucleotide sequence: TGTGCCAGCAGTCCCGGACTCTCCCGGGCTTTCTTT.